This T cell receptor (beta chain) derives from a study of T-cell reconstitution after alpha-beta-depleted transplantation in children. The CDR3 spans 16 residues. Trimming took 4 bases from V and 1 from J, leaving 16 bases between them. Germline CDR1 and CDR2: SGHVS and FQNEAQ. The authors prepared the TCRbeta library with unique molecular identifiers. TCRdb used MiXCR to reprocess the PCR reads, holding one entry per CDR3 protein. The sample holds hundreds of thousands of distinct CDR3 sequences; over 15% are singletons and the top ten take approximately 1.1%. The material sequenced was PBMCs from the stem cell graft donor, taken from the stem cell graft. V gene TRBV7-8 combines with J gene TRBJ1-1; perhaps TRBD1 as D (5 bases). This TCR derives from a human donor who donated a stem cell graft to a child with acute myeloid leukemia. CDR3 sequence: CASSSGRDSQNTEAFF. The CDR3 bases are TGTGCCAGCAGCTCGGGCCGGGACTCCCAGAACACTGAAGCTTTCTTT.